The 32 T cell receptor beta chains presented below share a single source sample, sequenced in a study of blood T cell repertoires in COVID-19. Method: immunoSEQ multiplex PCR; TCRdb's copy keeps in-frame clones and lacks some. The sample lists nearly 110,000 clones, just over 90% occurring once. The sample was peripheral blood. These receptors originate from a woman between 25 and 40 years old with acute or convalescent COVID-19.

This clone appeared a single time. The V and J genes are TRBV4-1 and TRBJ1-2; the match to TRBD1 covers 10 bases. CDR1 and CDR2 (germline): MGHRA, YSYEKL. The trim removed 3 bases at V and 5 bases at J, leaving 15 bases unmatched. This CDR3 region has 18 residues. Written as DNA, the CDR3 is TGCGCCAGCAGCCAGGGAGACAGGGGGCGTGGGAGTTTATATGGCTACACCTTC. This sequence encodes CASSQGDRGRGSLYGYTF.

The chain carries TRBV29-1 and TRBJ1-1, with 7 bases aligning to TRBD1. This CDR3 has 14 amino acids. The germline V gene encodes CDR1 SQVTM and CDR2 ANQGSEA. Trimming took 2 bases from V and 4 from J; bases not matched to a gene: 7. In nucleotides, the CDR3 is TGCAGCGTTGAAACAACCCAGGGGGGCACTGAAGCTTTCTTT. Amino acids: CSVETTQGGTEAFF.

V usage is TRBV11-2 and J usage is TRBJ2-1; 9 nucleotides agree with TRBD1. CDR1 and CDR2 (germline): SGHAT, FQNNGV. Germline trimming cut 8 bases from V and 7 bases from J; bases unmatched to any gene: 15. The CDR3 contains 16 residues. The CDR3 here is CASAGPRTGVLNEQFF. As DNA, the CDR3 is TGTGCCAGCGCCGGGCCCAGGACAGGGGTGTTAAATGAGCAGTTCTTC. The full variable domain, in which reference TRBV11-2 and TRBJ2-1 provide the parts outside the CDR3, is EAGVAQSPRYKIIEKRQSVAFWCNPISGHATLYWYQQILGQGPKLLIQFQNNGVVDDSQLPKDRFSAERLKGVDSTLKIQPAKLEDSAVYLCASAGPRTGVLNEQFFGPGTRLTVL.

The chain has TRBV19 and TRBJ1-6; weak D call: TRBD1 (6 bases). Germline CDR1 LNHDA, CDR2 SQIVND (reference sequence). V lost 3 bases to trimming and J lost 11 bases, with 14 bases between them. This CDR3 contains 14 residues. The CDR3 DNA reads TGTGCCAGTAGTATCCCCAATACAGGGACACCCCTCCACTTT. Residues: CASSIPNTGTPLHF.

The CDR3 loop is CASSQTGVVNQPQHF. CDR3 bases: TGCGCCAGCAGCCAGACAGGGGTAGTCAATCAGCCCCAGCATTTT. J is TRBJ1-5 and V is TRBV4-3, with 8 bases lining up with TRBD1. CDR1 LGHNA and CDR2 YSLEER come from the germline V gene. The V gene end was trimmed by 3 bases and the J gene end by 3 bases; junction bases not matched to a gene: 4. This CDR3 region has 15 residues.

The chain recombines TRBV30 with TRBJ1-4; D is unclear. CDR3 length equals 13 residues. Germline V gives CDR1 GTSNPN, CDR2 SVGIG (reference sequence). V dropped 6 bases and J dropped 2 bases, with 10 bases sitting between them. The CDR3 sequence is CACQTVTNEKLFF. DNA of the CDR3: TGTGCCTGCCAAACAGTGACTAATGAAAAACTGTTTTTT.

This chain uses TRBV10-2 with TRBJ2-1, with D tentatively TRBD2 (5 bases). Looked up from germline, CDR1 is WSHSY and CDR2 is SAAADI. The CDR3 is 13 residues long. Trimming cost V 3 bases and J 15 bases, with 18 bases left between them. The CDR3 sequence: CASSELLLATPFF. The CDR3 nucleotides are TGCGCCAGCAGTGAATTGTTGCTAGCCACCCCGTTCTTC.

This clone came up a few times. The chain combines TRBV11-2 with TRBJ1-3; TRBD1 might be the D (5 bases). Trimming removed 5 bases from V and 4 bases from J, with 15 bases in between. Germline-derived CDR1 and CDR2 are SGHAT and FQNNGV. The CDR3 covers 15 residues. The CDR3 is CASSAFRGSGNTIYF. As DNA, the CDR3 is TGTGCCAGCAGCGCCTTTCGGGGGTCCGGAAACACCATATATTTT.

The CDR3 DNA is TGCGCCAGCAGCTCCCAACAGGGACGAGTCTCTGGGGCCAACGTCCTGACTTTC. This sequence encodes CASSSQQGRVSGANVLTF. The chain employs TRBV5-1 and TRBJ2-6; perhaps TRBD1 as D (6 bases). CDR3 length equals 18 residues. Trimming took 3 bases from V and 0 from J, leaving 16 bases between them. CDR1 is SGHRS, CDR2 YFSETQ, per germline.

The rearrangement uses TRBV7-2 and TRBJ1-5; D might be TRBD1 (5 bases). The CDR3 totals 13 residues. Trimming shortened V by 4 bases and J by 6 bases, and 10 bases separated the two germline ends. Germline V CDR1 and CDR2: SGHTA, FQGNSA. The CDR3 DNA reads as TGTGCCAGCAGCTCGACCGGGGGTCAGCCCCAGCATTTT. This sequence encodes CASSSTGGQPQHF.

The chain carries TRBV24-1 and TRBJ2-3; 15 bases map to TRBD2. Germline V gene lookup returns CDR1 KGHDR and CDR2 SFDVKD. CDR3 length equals 16 residues. The junction had 6 bases not matched to a gene; V was cut back by 2 bases and J by 10 bases. The CDR3 DNA sequence: TGTGCCACCAGTGATTGGACTAGCGGGGGGGCTGCTTCGCAGTATTTT. It translates to CATSDWTSGGAASQYF.

The chain links TRBV9 to TRBJ2-7, with 8 bases fitting TRBD2. CDR3 length: 13 residues. Germline values: CDR1 SGDLS, CDR2 YYNGEE. V was clipped by 3 bases and J by 7 bases; unmatched bases: 6. The CDR3 is CASSGTSTREQYF. In DNA form, the CDR3 reads TGTGCCAGCAGCGGGACTAGCACGCGAGAGCAGTACTTC. The variable domain in full, with the rest retrieved from reference TRBV9 and TRBJ2-7, is DSGVTQTPKHLITATGQRVTLRCSPRSGDLSVYWYQQSLDQGLQFLIQYYNGEERAKGNILERFSAQQFPDLHSELNLSSLELGDSALYFCASSGTSTREQYFGPGTRLTVT.

The rearrangement joins TRBV7-2 to TRBJ1-2; 9 bases line up with TRBD1. The CDR3 extends over 14 amino acids. The V and J ends lost 5 bases and 8 bases, in that order; junction bases with no gene match: 9. CDR1 is SGHTA and CDR2 is FQGNSA in the germline V gene. The CDR3 coding sequence is TGTGCCAGCAGCCCGGAACCGGGACAGGGCGGCTACACCTTC. Its translation: CASSPEPGQGGYTF.

The chain joins TRBV6-2 or TRBV6-3 to TRBJ2-1; maybe TRBD2 (6 bases). The V end was cut by 2 bases, the J end by 7 bases, with 6 bases between. The V gene's germline CDR1 is MNHEY and CDR2 SVGEGT. The CDR3 spans 12 residues. CDR3 sequence: CASSYGTNEQFF. The CDR3 nucleotides are TGTGCCAGCAGTTACGGGACTAATGAGCAGTTCTTC.

J is TRBJ2-3 and V is TRBV19, with a tentative D call TRBD2 (6 bases). Germline V gene lookup returns CDR1 LNHDA and CDR2 SQIVND (reference sequence). Deletions cut 4 bases from V and 0 bases from J, with 35 bases between. CDR3 length: 23 amino acids. CDR3 sequence: CASSRRLWTPGQVVGGSTDTQYF. In nucleotides, the CDR3 is TGTGCCAGTAGTAGGAGACTATGGACACCCGGGCAAGTCGTGGGGGGTAGCACAGATACGCAGTATTTT.

The gene calls are TRBV7-2 and TRBJ1-4; tentatively, D is TRBD1 (6 bases). V was cut by 2 bases and J by 3 bases, with 7 bases left in between. Per the germline V gene, CDR1 is SGHTA and CDR2 is FQGNSA. CDR3 length: 14 amino acids. CDR3 nucleotide sequence: TGTGCCAGCAGCTTACGGACAGCTAATGAAAAACTGTTTTTT. It codes for CASSLRTANEKLFF.

The rearrangement links TRBV6-5 to TRBJ2-7, with 9 nucleotides matching TRBD1. CDR1 MNHEY and CDR2 SVGAGI come from the germline V gene. The CDR3 loop spans 13 amino acids. Trimming cost V 6 bases and J 5 bases; bases outside gene matches: 5. DNA for the CDR3: TGTGCCAGCAGATTACAGGGGGCGGACGAGCAGTACTTC. Encoded protein: CASRLQGADEQYF.

This sequence joins TRBV6-5 and TRBJ2-1, with D perhaps TRBD2 (6 bases). Germline CDR1 is MNHEY and CDR2 is SVGAGI. Between the trimmed V and J ends, which lost 8 bases and 8 bases, there was a span of 16 bases. This CDR3 region has 13 residues. The CDR3 DNA follows: TGTGCCAGCGGGGTGGTAGCGGCGGATGAGCAGTTCTTC. Residues: CASGVVAADEQFF.

In its sample, this clone was seen a few times. This chain connects TRBV6-5 to TRBJ2-2; 7 bases are shared with TRBD2. The length of the CDR3 is 15 residues. The trim removed 4 bases at V and 6 bases at J, leaving 8 bases unmatched. Germline V gives CDR1 MNHEY, CDR2 SVGAGI. The CDR3 here is CASSSRTRPAGELFF. As DNA, the CDR3 is TGTGCCAGCAGTTCACGGACTAGGCCGGCCGGGGAGCTGTTTTTT.

The chain carries TRBV30 and TRBJ1-2; D remains unclear. This CDR3 has 11 residues. Germline V CDR1 and CDR2: GTSNPN, SVGIG (reference sequence). V was trimmed by 7 bases and J by 2 bases, leaving 8 bases between them. The CDR3 sequence is CAFTENYGYTF. CDR3 in DNA: TGTGCCTTCACAGAAAACTATGGCTACACCTTC.

The chain links TRBV28 to TRBJ1-1, with D maybe TRBD1 (5 bases). V was pared by 6 bases and J by 6 bases, with 20 bases between. CDR3 length: 15 residues. Germline V gene sequence: CDR1 MDHEN, CDR2 SYDVKM. CDR3 protein: CASRPGHGPYAEAFF. The CDR3 DNA sequence: TGTGCCAGCAGACCCGGACATGGCCCCTATGCTGAAGCTTTCTTT.

The V and J genes are TRBV6-5 and TRBJ1-5; D is possibly TRBD1 (6 bases). CDR1 and CDR2 from the germline V gene are MNHEY and SVGAGI. The CDR3 consists of 13 residues. V lost 7 bases and J 3 bases, leaving 10 bases between the germline ends. CDR3 DNA sequence: TGTGCCAGCAACCGGGACAACAATCAGCCCCAGCATTTT. Encoded protein: CASNRDNNQPQHF.

This clone was seen only a few times. V usage is TRBV24-1 and J usage is TRBJ2-1, with 10 positions matching TRBD2. The trim removed 4 bases at V and 8 bases at J, leaving 4 bases unmatched. This CDR3 has 14 amino acids. Germline-derived CDR1 and CDR2 are KGHDR and SFDVKD. CDR3 amino acids: CATSDMTSGHEQFF. The CDR3 DNA reads TGTGCCACCAGTGACATGACTAGCGGGCATGAGCAGTTCTTC.

The chain carries TRBV21-1 and TRBJ1-2; TRBD1, the D gene given by the table, was not confirmed from the DNA. TRBV21-1 is flagged as a pseudogene. The CDR3 loop spans 14 amino acids. This CDR3 is CAIPKGRGRWGYTF. The CDR3 bases are TGTGCCATCCCTAAGGGTAGGGGGAGATGGGGCTACACCTTC.

This clone showed up just a few times. The V and J genes are TRBV9 and TRBJ2-1; D unresolved. CDR1 is SGDLS and CDR2 is YYNGEE in the germline V gene. CDR3 length equals 15 residues. The V end lost 0 bases, the J end lost 7 bases, and 14 bases lay between the germline ends. CDR3 bases: TGTGCCAGCAGCGTAGCTAGTTCACCCGAGAATGAGCAGTTCTTC. The encoded protein is CASSVASSPENEQFF.

The chain carries TRBV19 and TRBJ1-1, with D perhaps TRBD1 (5 bases). CDR3 size: 13 residues. Germline CDR1 and CDR2: LNHDA and SQIVND (reference sequence). V was trimmed by 5 bases and J by 2 bases, leaving 9 bases between them. DNA for the CDR3: TGTGCCAGTAGTTCGACAGATAACACTGAAGCTTTCTTT. Protein sequence: CASSSTDNTEAFF.

The chain recombines TRBV7-9 with TRBJ1-5; D is undetermined. V lost 5 bases and J lost 2, with 13 bases in between. In germline, CDR1 is SEHNR, CDR2 FQNEAQ (reference sequence). This CDR3 has 15 amino acids. This CDR3 is CASSPGRQGNQPQHF. In nucleotides, the CDR3 is TGTGCCAGCAGCCCCGGTAGGCAGGGCAATCAGCCCCAGCATTTT.

This chain links TRBV29-1 with TRBJ1-2; no firm D call. The CDR3 loop spans 13 amino acids. From germline, CDR1 is SQVTM and CDR2 ANQGSEA. Trimming stripped 7 bases from V and 7 bases from J, with 19 bases between. CDR3 bases: TGCAGCGCCGTGGGCCCAGACCGGGGTGGCTACACCTTC. It specifies CSAVGPDRGGYTF.

The chain couples TRBV28 to TRBJ1-5; the match to TRBD1 covers 8 bases. Germline CDR1 and CDR2: MDHEN and SYDVKM. V lost 3 bases and J lost 11; bases outside the gene matches: 9. There are 14 residues in the CDR3. CDR3 in amino acids: CASSFVDRGRSQHF. Here the CDR3 DNA reads TGTGCCAGCAGTTTCGTTGACAGGGGTAGGTCCCAGCATTTT.

The chain uses TRBV11-3 and TRBJ1-3, with D possibly being TRBD1 (6 bases). CDR1 and CDR2 from the germline V gene are SGHNT and YENEEA. This CDR3 has 16 amino acids. With 5 bases removed from V and 3 bases from J, the gap between germline ends came to 17 bases. CDR3: CASSPRDIYLGNTIYF. The CDR3 DNA reads as TGTGCCAGCAGCCCCCGGGACATCTATCTTGGAAACACCATATATTTT. The full variable domain, with the rest looked up from reference TRBV11-3 and TRBJ1-3, is EAGVVQSPRYKIIEKKQPVAFWCNPISGHNTLYWYLQNLGQGPELLIRYENEEAVDDSQLPKDRFSAERLKGVDSTLKIQPAELGDSAVYLCASSPRDIYLGNTIYFGEGSWLTVV.

This clone was detected once. The chain combines TRBV10-2 with TRBJ2-7; D possibly corresponds to TRBD1 (5 bases). The CDR3 totals 11 residues. Looked up from germline, CDR1 is WSHSY and CDR2 is SAAADI. With 9 bases removed from V and 4 bases from J, the gap between germline ends came to 10 bases. The chain's CDR3 is CASGRVYEQYF. The CDR3 bases are TGCGCCAGTGGCAGGGTTTACGAGCAGTACTTC.

J is TRBJ2-2 and V is TRBV24-1, with 8 positions matching TRBD2. Germline CDR1 and CDR2: KGHDR and SFDVKD. The CDR3 is 19 residues long. Losses at the gene ends were 6 bases for V and 1 base for J; bases not matched to a gene: 15. DNA for the CDR3: TGTGCCACCAGTTCCCGCGGGAGGCAGGGACCGCGGAACACCGGGGAGCTGTTTTTT. Translating it yields CATSSRGRQGPRNTGELFF.